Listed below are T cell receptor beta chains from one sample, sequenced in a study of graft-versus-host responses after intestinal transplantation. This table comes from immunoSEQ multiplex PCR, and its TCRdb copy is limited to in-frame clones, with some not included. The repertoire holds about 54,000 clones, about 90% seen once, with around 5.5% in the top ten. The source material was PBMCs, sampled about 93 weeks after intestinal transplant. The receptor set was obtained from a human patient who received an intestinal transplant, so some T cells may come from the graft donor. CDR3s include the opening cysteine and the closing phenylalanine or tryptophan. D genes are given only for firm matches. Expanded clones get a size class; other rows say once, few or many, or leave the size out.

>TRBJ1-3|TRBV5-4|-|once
TGTGCCAGCAGCGGCCAGGCAGCCGTGGGAAACACCATATATTTT
CASSGQAAVGNTIYF
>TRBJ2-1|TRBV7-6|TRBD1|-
TGTGCCAGCAGCTTAGGACAGGGGGGCCCCAATGAGCAGTTCTTC
CASSLGQGGPNEQFF
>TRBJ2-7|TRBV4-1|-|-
TGCGCCAGCAGCCAGGAACTGATTTCCTACGAGCAGTACTTC
CASSQELISYEQYF
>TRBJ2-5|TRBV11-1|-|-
TGTGCCAGCAGCTCGGGCTTTGGGGCGGGGAGGACCCAGTACTTC
CASSSGFGAGRTQYF
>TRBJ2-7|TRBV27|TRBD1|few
TGTGCCACCCGGACAGGGGGCGCGAAATTCGACGAGCAGTACTTC
CATRTGGAKFDEQYF
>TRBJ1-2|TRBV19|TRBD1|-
TGTGCCAGTAGTTCAACCGGGACAGACTATGGCTACACCTTC
CASSSTGTDYGYTF
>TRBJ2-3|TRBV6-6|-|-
TGTGCCAGCAGGCGCATAGTAGCAGATACGCAGTATTTT
CASRRIVADTQYF
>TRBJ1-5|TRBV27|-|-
TGTGCCAGCAGACCGCAGGGGCATCAGCCCCAGCATTTT
CASRPQGHQPQHF
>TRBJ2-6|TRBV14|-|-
TGTGCCAGCAGCCAAGAGGTTGGGGCCAACGTCCTGACTTTC
CASSQEVGANVLTF
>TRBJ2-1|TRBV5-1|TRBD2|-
TGCGCCAGCAGGGGTGGGACTAGTTTAAGCAATGAGCAGTTCTTC
CASRGGTSLSNEQFF
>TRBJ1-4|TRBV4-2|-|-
TGTGCCAGCAGCTCACAAGACGGTGAAAAACTGTTTTTT
CASSSQDGEKLFF
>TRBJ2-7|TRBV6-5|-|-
TGTGCCAGCAGTTACCAGTCAGCGGGCTACGAGCAGTACTTC
CASSYQSAGYEQYF
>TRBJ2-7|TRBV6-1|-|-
TGTGCCAGCAGTGCGGTAATGGGTTACGAGCAGTACTTC
CASSAVMGYEQYF
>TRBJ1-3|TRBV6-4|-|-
TGTGCCAGCAGAAACAGATTGGCGGGGGCAGCAGGAAACACCATATATTTT
CASRNRLAGAAGNTIYF
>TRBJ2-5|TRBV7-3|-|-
TGTGCCAGCAGCTTAAGGGCTGGGGACCAAGAGACCCAGTACTTC
CASSLRAGDQETQYF
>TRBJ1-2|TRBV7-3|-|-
TGTGCCAGCAGCTTAAAGGGGGAATCTGATGGCTACACCTTC
CASSLKGESDGYTF
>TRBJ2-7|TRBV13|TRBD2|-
TGTGCCAGCAGCTTAGGCCCTAGCGGGGGGTACGAGCAGTACTTC
CASSLGPSGGYEQYF
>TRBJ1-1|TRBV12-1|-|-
TGTGCCAGCAGCTTACACAAAAGATTGACAGAGTCTTTGAACACTGAAGCTTTCTTT
CASSLHKRLTESLNTEAFF
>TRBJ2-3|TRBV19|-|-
TGTGCCAGTAGTATTTCTCCCACGGCGGATACGCAGTATTTT
CASSISPTADTQYF
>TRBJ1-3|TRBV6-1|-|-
TGTGCCAGCAGGCCTTACGGGGGCAGTGGAAACACCATATATTTT
CASRPYGGSGNTIYF
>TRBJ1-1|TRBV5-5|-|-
TGTGCCAGCAGCTTGGCTGGGAAGAACACTGAAGCTTTCTTT
CASSLAGKNTEAFF
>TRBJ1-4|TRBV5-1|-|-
TGCGCCAGCAGCTTGGCCCCTAGCGCGGGGGCAACTAATGAAAAACTGTTTTTT
CASSLAPSAGATNEKLFF
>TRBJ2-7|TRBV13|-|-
TGTGCCAGCAGCCCGAATCAGGGGTACGAGCAGTACTTC
CASSPNQGYEQYF
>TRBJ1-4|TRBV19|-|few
TGTGCCAGTAGTATTGACCTTGAAAAACTGTTTTTT
CASSIDLEKLFF
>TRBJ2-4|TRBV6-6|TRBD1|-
TGTGCCAGCAGTAACGACAGGGGTAGGAAAAACATTCAGTACTTC
CASSNDRGRKNIQYF
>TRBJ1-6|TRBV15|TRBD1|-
TGTGCCACCAGCCCTGACAGGGTTTATTCACCCCTCCACTTT
CATSPDRVYSPLHF
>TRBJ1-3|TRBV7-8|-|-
TGTGCCAGCAGCCCCCGTGATCCCGGGGGTAGGAACACCATATATTTT
CASSPRDPGGRNTIYF
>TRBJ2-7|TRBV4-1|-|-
TGCGCCAGCAGCCAAGTCATCGGGGAGCAGTACTTC
CASSQVIGEQYF
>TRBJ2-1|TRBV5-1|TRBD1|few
TGCGCCAGCAGCTCCCGGACAGGGTCCTACAATGAGCAGTTCTTC
CASSSRTGSYNEQFF
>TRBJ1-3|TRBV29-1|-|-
TGCAGCGTTGCCATCCGGAACTCTGGAAACACCATATATTTT
CSVAIRNSGNTIYF
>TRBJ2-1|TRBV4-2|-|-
TGTGCCAGCAGCCAAGTATCACAGGGCAATGAGCAGTTCTTC
CASSQVSQGNEQFF
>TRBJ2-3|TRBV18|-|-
TGTGCCAGCTCACCGGGGCCTGATACGCAGTATTTT
CASSPGPDTQYF
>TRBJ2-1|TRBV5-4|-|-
TGTGCCAGCAGCCCGGAAGCACGGGGGGCCTTTCGAAATGAGCAGTTCTTC
CASSPEARGAFRNEQFF
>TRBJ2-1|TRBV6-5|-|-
TGTGCCAGCAGGCTCGGACGGTACAATGAGCAGTTCTTC
CASRLGRYNEQFF
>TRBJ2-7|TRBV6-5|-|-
TGTGCCAGCAGTTACTCGACGGGACGAAACTACGAGCAGTACTTC
CASSYSTGRNYEQYF
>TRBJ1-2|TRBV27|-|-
TGTGCCAGCAGTTTAAAGCCGCCCTATGGCTACACCTTC
CASSLKPPYGYTF
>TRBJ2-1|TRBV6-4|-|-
TGTGCCAGCAGTGACGGGGCCTACAATGAGCAGTTCTTC
CASSDGAYNEQFF
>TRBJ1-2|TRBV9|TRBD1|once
TGTGCCAGCAGCGTAATGGACAGGGGTAACTATGGCTACACCTTC
CASSVMDRGNYGYTF
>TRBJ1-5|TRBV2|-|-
TGTGCCAGCAGTGATGAGGGGGGTGGCAATCAGCCCCAGCATTTT
CASSDEGGGNQPQHF
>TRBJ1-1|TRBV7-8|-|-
TGTGCCAGCAGCAAAGTCGGGGGCACTGAAGCTTTCTTT
CASSKVGGTEAFF
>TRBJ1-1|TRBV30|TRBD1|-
TGTGCCTGGAGAATTGGTGGGACAGGGATGAACACTGAAGCTTTCTTT
CAWRIGGTGMNTEAFF
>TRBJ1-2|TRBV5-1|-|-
TGCGCCAGCAGCTCGTCTCGATACGCAATCATACGGAACTATGGCTACACCTTC
CASSSSRYAIIRNYGYTF
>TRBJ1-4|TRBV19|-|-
TGTGCCAGTAATCAGCCCGGGCGTGAAAAACTGTTTTTT
CASNQPGREKLFF
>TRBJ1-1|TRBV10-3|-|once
TGTGCCATCAGTGAGTCTAGGGCTAACACTGAAGCTTTCTTT
CAISESRANTEAFF
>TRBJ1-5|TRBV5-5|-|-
TGTGCCAGCAGCTTGGAGATGAAAGCAGGCCGAAATCAGCCCCAGCATTTT
CASSLEMKAGRNQPQHF
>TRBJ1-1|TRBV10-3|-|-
TGTGCCATCACCCATACGTGGGACACTGAAGCTTTCTTT
CAITHTWDTEAFF
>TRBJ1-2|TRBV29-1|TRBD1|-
TGCAGCGCTACCCGACCGACAGGGGGCAGGGGTGGCTACACCTTC
CSATRPTGGRGGYTF
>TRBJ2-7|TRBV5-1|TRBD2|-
TGCGCCAGCACCCCGGGGGGAGGGACCCCTTTGGACGAGCAGTACTTC
CASTPGGGTPLDEQYF
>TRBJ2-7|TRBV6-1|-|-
TGTGCCAGCAGTGACTATGGGCCCTACGAGCAGTACTTC
CASSDYGPYEQYF
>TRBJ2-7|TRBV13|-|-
TGTGCCAGCAGCCCCTGGGCGGGGCTTAGCTACGAGCAGTACTTC
CASSPWAGLSYEQYF
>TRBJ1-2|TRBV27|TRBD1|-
TGTGCCAGCAGTTTAACAGGACAGGTTTATGGCTACACCTTC
CASSLTGQVYGYTF
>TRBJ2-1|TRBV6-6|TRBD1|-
TGTGCCAGCAGTTCTGGGACAGGGGGAGTTGAGCAGTTCTTC
CASSSGTGGVEQFF
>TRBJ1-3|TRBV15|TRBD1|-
TGTGCCACCAGCCGCAAATCACAGGGGACCGGAAACACCATATATTTT
CATSRKSQGTGNTIYF
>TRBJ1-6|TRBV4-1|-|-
TGCGCCAGCAGCCAAGTGACGGATTCACCCCTCCACTTT
CASSQVTDSPLHF
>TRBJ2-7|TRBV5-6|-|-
TGTGCCAGCAGCTTCGGGTCCCTCGAGCAGTACTTC
CASSFGSLEQYF